The entry below describes one T cell receptor beta chain. Its antigen remains unidentified. This specimen comes from a study of cytomegalovirus exposure and HLA in healthy donors. Study observations and caveats: The study designated roughly 150 TCR beta chains cytomegalovirus-associated. The majority of TCR sequences were rare, yet some public TCRs appeared in many donors. Reports credit the classifier with highly specific, highly sensitive diagnosis of cytomegalovirus status.

Trimming removed 6 bases at V and 1 base at J, with 15 bases between. Germline V gene data show CDR1 as LNHDA and CDR2 as SQIVND (reference sequence). This CDR3 region has 15 residues. PCR amplification relied on 60 Vbeta primers (plus 13 Jbeta primers). In the original analysis: In a later analysis, around 87 million unique TCR beta chains included roughly 11 million shared by two or more donors. Only in-frame clones appear in the TCRdb table, and some are missing; sequencing was by immunoSEQ multiplex PCR. V and J calls and clone size come straight from that table; D and trimming were deduced from the DNA. The sample includes about 160,000 clones, 65% to 85% seen only once; the top ten take 6.3%.

This clonotype was obtained from a male donor in good health and CMV-seropositive. This chain links TRBV19 with TRBJ1-1, with TRBD1 as a possible D gene (6 bases). Source material: PBMCs. Here the CDR3 DNA reads TGTGCCAGTAGCGCCGAGCAGGGGACGAACACTGAAGCTTTCTTT. This sequence encodes CASSAEQGTNTEAFF.